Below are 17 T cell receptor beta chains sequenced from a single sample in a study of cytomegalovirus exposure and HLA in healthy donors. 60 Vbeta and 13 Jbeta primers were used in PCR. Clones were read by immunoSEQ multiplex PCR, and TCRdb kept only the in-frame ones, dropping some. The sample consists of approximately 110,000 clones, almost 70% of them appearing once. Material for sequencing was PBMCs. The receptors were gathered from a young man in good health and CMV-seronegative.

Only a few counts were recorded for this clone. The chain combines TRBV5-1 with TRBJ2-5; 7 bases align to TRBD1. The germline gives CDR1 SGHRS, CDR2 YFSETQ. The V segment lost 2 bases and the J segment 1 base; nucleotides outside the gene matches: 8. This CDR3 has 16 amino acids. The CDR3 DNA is TGCGCCAGCAGCTTCCTCCAGACAGGGACCCAAGAGACCCAGTACTTC. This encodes CASSFLQTGTQETQYF.

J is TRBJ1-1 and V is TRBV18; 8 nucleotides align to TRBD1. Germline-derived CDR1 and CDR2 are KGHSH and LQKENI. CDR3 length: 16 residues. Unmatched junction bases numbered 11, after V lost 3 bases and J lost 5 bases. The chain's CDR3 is CASSPAGGLLGTEAFF. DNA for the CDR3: TGTGCCAGCTCACCGGCAGGGGGCCTTTTGGGGACTGAAGCTTTCTTT.

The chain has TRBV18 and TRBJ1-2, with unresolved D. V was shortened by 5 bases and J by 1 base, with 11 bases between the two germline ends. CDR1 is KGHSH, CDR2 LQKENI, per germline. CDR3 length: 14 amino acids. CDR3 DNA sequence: TGTGCCAGCTCAAAAAATGGCCGTAACTATGGCTACACCTTC. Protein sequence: CASSKNGRNYGYTF.

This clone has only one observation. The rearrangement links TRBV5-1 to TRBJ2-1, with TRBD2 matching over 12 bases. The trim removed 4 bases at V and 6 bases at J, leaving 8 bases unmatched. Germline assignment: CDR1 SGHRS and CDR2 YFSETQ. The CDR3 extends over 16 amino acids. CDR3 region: CASSTQLAGGTNEQFF. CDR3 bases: TGCGCCAGCAGCACTCAACTAGCGGGAGGAACCAATGAGCAGTTCTTC.

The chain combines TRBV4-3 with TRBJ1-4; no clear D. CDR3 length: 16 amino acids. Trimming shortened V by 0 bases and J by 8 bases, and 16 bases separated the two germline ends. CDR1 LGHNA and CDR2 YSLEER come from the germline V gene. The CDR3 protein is CASSQDPRGGLEKLFF. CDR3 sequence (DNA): TGCGCCAGCAGCCAAGATCCCCGGGGAGGTCTGGAAAAACTGTTTTTT.

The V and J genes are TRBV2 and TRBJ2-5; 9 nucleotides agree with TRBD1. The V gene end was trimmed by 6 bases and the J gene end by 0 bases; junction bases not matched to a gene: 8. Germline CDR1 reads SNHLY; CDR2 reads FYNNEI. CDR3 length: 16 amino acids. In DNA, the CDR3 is TGTGCCAGCAGGGTCGGGACAGGGACCAACCAAGAGACCCAGTACTTC. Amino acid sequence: CASRVGTGTNQETQYF.

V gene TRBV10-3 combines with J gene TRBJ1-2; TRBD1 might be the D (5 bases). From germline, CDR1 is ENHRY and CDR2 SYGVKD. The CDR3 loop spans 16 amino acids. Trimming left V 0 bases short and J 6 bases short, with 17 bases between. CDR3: CAISESSMSGKNGYTF. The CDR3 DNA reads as TGTGCCATCAGTGAGTCGTCCATGTCAGGGAAGAATGGCTACACCTTC.

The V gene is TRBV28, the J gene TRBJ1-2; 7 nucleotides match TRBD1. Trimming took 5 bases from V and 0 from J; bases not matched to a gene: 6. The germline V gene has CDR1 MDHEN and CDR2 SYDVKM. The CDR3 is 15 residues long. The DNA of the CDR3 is TGTGCCAGCAGTCTAGGGGGCGATACTAACTATGGCTACACCTTC. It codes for CASSLGGDTNYGYTF.

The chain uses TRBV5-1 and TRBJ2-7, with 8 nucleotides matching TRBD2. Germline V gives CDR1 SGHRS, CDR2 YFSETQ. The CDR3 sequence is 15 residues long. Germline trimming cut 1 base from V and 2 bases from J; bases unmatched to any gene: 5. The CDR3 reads CASSLLAGPTYEQYF. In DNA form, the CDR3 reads TGCGCCAGCAGCTTGTTAGCGGGACCTACCTACGAGCAGTACTTC.

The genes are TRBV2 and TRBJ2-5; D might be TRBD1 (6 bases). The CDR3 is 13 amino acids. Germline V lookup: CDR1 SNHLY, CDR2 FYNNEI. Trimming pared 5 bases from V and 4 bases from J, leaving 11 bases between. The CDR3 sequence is CASSPQGVETQYF. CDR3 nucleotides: TGTGCCAGCAGTCCACAGGGAGTAGAGACCCAGTACTTC.

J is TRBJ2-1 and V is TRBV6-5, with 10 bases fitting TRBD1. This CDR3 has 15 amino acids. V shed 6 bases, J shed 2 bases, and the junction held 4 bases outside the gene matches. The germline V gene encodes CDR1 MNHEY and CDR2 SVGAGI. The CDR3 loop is CASRPDRGTYNEQFF. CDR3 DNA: TGTGCCAGCAGACCGGACAGGGGGACCTACAATGAGCAGTTCTTC.

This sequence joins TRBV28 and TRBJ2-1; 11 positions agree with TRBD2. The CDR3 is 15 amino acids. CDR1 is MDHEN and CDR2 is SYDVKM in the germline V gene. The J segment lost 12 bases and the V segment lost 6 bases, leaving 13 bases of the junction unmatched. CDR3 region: CASRQDRVGTSGQFF. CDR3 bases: TGTGCCAGCAGACAGGACAGGGTGGGGACTAGCGGGCAGTTCTTC.

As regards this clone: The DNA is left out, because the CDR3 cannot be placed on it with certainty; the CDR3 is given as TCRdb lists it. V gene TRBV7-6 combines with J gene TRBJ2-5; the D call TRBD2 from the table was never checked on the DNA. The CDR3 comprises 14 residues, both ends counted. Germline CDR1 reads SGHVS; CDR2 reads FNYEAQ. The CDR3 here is CASREREYFGEQYF.

The CDR3 DNA is TGCGCCAGCAGCCAAGAGAACGGGAGAACAGATACGCAGTATTTT. Protein sequence: CASSQENGRTDTQYF. The chain is built from TRBV4-3 and TRBJ2-3; perhaps TRBD2 as D (6 bases). With 0 bases removed from V and 3 bases from J, the gap between germline ends came to 10 bases. The CDR3 consists of 15 residues. The germline V gene has CDR1 LGHNA and CDR2 YSLEER.

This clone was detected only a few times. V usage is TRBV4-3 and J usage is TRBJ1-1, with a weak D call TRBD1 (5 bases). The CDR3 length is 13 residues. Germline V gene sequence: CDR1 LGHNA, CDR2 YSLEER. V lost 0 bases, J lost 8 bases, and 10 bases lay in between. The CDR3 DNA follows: TGCGCCAGCAGCCAAGATATCTGGGGCGAAGCTTTCTTT. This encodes CASSQDIWGEAFF.

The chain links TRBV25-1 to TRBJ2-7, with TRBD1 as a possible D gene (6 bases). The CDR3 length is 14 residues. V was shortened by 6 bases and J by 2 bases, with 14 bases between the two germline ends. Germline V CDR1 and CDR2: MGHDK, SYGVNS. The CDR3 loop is CASRGQTSPYEQYF. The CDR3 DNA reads TGTGCCAGCAGAGGACAGACGTCGCCCTACGAGCAGTACTTC.

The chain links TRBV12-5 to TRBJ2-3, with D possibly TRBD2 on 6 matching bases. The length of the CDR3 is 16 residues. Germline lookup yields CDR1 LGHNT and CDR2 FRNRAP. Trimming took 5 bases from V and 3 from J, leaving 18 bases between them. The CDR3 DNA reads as TGTGCTAGTGGTCCCTGGGACGGGGGTCTGACAGATACGCAGTATTTT. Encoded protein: CASGPWDGGLTDTQYF.